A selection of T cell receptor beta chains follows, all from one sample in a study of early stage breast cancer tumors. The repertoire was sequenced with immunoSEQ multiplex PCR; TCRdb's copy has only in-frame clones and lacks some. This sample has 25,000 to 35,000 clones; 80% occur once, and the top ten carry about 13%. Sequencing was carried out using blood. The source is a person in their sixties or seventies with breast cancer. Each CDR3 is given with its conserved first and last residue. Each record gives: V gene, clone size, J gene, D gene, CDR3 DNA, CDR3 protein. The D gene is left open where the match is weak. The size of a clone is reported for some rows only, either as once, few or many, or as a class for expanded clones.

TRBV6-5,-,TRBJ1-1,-,TGTGCCAGCACCCGGGAGGGCTACACTGAAGCTTTCTTT,CASTREGYTEAFF
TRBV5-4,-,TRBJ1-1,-,TGTGCCAGCAGCTCTCACCGGTTCGCTGAAGCTTTCTTT,CASSSHRFAEAFF
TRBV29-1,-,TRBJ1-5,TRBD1,TGCAGCGTTGGGGGACAGGCCAGCAATCAGCCCCAGCATTTT,CSVGGQASNQPQHF
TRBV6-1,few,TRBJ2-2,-,TGTGCCAGCAGTGAATGGGCATCTACGAACACCGGGGAGCTGTTTTTT,CASSEWASTNTGELFF
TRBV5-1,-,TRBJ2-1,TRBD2,TGCGCCAGCAGCCCGCCGCTCGCGGGAGGGTACAATGAGCAGTTCTTC,CASSPPLAGGYNEQFF
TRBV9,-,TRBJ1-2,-,TGTGCCAGCAGCGTAGGGGATTTCGGGGTGGGTCGTGGCTACACCTTC,CASSVGDFGVGRGYTF
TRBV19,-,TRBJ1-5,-,TGTGCCAGTAGTACCCTGGGGGGGGGCGAGCAGCCCCAGCATTTT,CASSTLGGGEQPQHF
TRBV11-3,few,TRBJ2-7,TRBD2,TGTGCCAGCACCCCACCCGGACTAGTGGCGCAGTACTTC,CASTPPGLVAQYF
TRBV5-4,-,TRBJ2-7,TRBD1,TGTGCCAGCAGCCCTCCGGGACAGGGAGGTCACGAGCAGTACTTC,CASSPPGQGGHEQYF
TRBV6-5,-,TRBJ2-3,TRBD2,TGTGCCAGCAGTTTCGGACTAGCGGGAGGGTTGGATACGCAGTATTTT,CASSFGLAGGLDTQYF